This T cell receptor beta chain comes out of a study of response to subunit inactivated influenza vaccine. Findings of the study overall: The authors put forward the suggestion that each seasonal influenza vaccination may bring in only a limited number of new T cells.

From the RT-PCR reads, TCRdb called clonotypes with MiXCR, one entry per CDR3 protein. This sample has around 850,000 distinct CDR3 sequences; approximately 17% occur once, and the top ten carry about a tenth. Turning to this clonotype: No antigen is known for it.

This CDR3 has 13 amino acids. Per the germline V gene, CDR1 is MDHEN and CDR2 is SYDVKM. V was pared by 2 bases and J by 4 bases, with 9 bases between. The TCR sequence derives from a man aged 50 to 60 who received an inactivated influenza vaccine. Source: PBMCs from blood, taken 5 days after vaccination. The chain recombines TRBV28 with TRBJ2-7; unclear D gene. The CDR3 protein is CASSLITRYEQYF. In DNA form, the CDR3 reads TGTGCCAGCAGTTTAATTACCCGTTACGAGCAGTACTTC.